One sample yielded the 8 T cell receptor beta chains listed below, sequenced in a study of T cells in Graves' hyperthyroidism and ophthalmopathy. Template material for amplifying TCR beta CDR3 regions consisted of RNA transcripts. Researchers ran a first-round RT-PCR on the TCR CDR3 using the HTBI primer set. TCRdb re-called the multiplex PCR reads through MiXCR, storing one row per CDR3 protein. The table records more than 500,000 distinct CDR3 sequences, 14% of them present only once. Sequenced material: blood. The source is a woman aged 40 to 50 with Graves' hyperthyroidism.

The chain combines TRBV7-8 with TRBJ2-7; a possible D gene is TRBD2 (6 bases). The V gene lost 6 bases and the J gene lost 6 bases, with 12 bases spanning the gap. Germline lookup yields CDR1 SGHVS and CDR2 FQNEAQ. This CDR3 has 12 residues. CDR3 DNA: TGTGCCAGCAGTCCCCGGAGGGCCGAGCAGTACTTC. This sequence encodes CASSPRRAEQYF.

This clonotype came up many times. The chain employs TRBV29-1 and TRBJ2-7; 11 bases align to TRBD1. Germline assignment: CDR1 SQVTM and CDR2 ANQGSEA. CDR3 length equals 13 residues. Trimming took 6 bases from V and 2 from J; bases not matched to a gene: 3. The DNA of the CDR3 is TGCAGCGTAGAGGGACAGGGGGCCTACGAGCAGTACTTC. Translating gives CSVEGQGAYEQYF.

The chain employs TRBV27 and TRBJ1-1; no clear D gene. Germline V gene lookup returns CDR1 MNHEY and CDR2 SMNVEV (reference sequence). The CDR3 length is 13 residues. V lost 4 bases and J 4 bases, leaving 10 bases between the germline ends. DNA of the CDR3: TGTGCCAGCAGTTACAACAGAGCCACTGAAGCTTTCTTT. This translates into CASSYNRATEAFF.

CDR3: CASNPQTDTEAFF. CDR3 nucleotides: TGCGCCAGCAACCCTCAGACGGACACTGAAGCTTTCTTT. The chain is built from TRBV5-1 and TRBJ1-1; D gene uncertain. This CDR3 spans 13 amino acids. Germline CDR1 reads SGHRS; CDR2 reads YFSETQ. The germline V and J ends were trimmed by 6 bases and 3 bases, with 12 bases remaining between them.

This clonotype came up many times. The rearrangement joins TRBV3-1 to TRBJ2-1; perhaps TRBD1 as D (5 bases). The V and J ends lost 0 bases and 5 bases respectively, with 11 bases between them. CDR1 and CDR2 (germline): LGHDT, YNNKEL (reference sequence). This CDR3 contains 15 residues. The CDR3 protein is CASSQEGRGNNEQFF. In DNA, the CDR3 is TGTGCCAGCAGCCAAGAGGGAAGGGGCAACAATGAGCAGTTCTTC.

This clonotype showed up many times. V is TRBV14 and J is TRBJ2-5, with D hard to call. The CDR3 spans 15 residues. CDR1 is SGHDN, CDR2 FVKESK, per germline. V dropped 4 bases and J dropped 4 bases, with 16 bases sitting between them. This CDR3 reads CASSPRHRTGETQYF. The CDR3 coding sequence is TGTGCCAGCAGCCCCAGACACCGGACGGGAGAGACCCAGTACTTC.

The chain links TRBV29-1 to TRBJ1-2; 7 nucleotides align to TRBD1. V shed 6 bases, J shed 2 bases, and the junction held 6 bases outside the gene matches. Germline lookup yields CDR1 SQVTM and CDR2 ANQGSEA. The CDR3 spans 13 residues. The CDR3 coding sequence is TGCAGCGTGGCCGACAGGGACAACTATGGCTACACCTTC. Its translation is CSVADRDNYGYTF.

The J gene is TRBJ2-5, the V gene TRBV6-1, with TRBD2 matching over 8 bases. The germline gives CDR1 MNHNS, CDR2 SASEGT. V lost 6 bases, J lost 0 bases, and 3 bases stayed unmatched. The CDR3 runs 14 residues. The CDR3 DNA reads TGTGCCAGCAGAGAACTAGCGGACCAAGAGACCCAGTACTTC. It is translated as CASRELADQETQYF.